The 28 T cell receptor beta chains below come from one sample, sequenced in a study of blood T cell repertoires in COVID-19. Libraries were prepared by immunoSEQ multiplex PCR; TCRdb keeps only in-frame clonotypes and omits some of them. Altogether about 380,000 clones are present, 88% being singletons, with the ten largest covering more than 1%. The source material was PBMCs or T cells enriched from blood (not recorded which). The receptor source for this set is a woman between 18 and 30 years old who had recovered from COVID-19.

The J gene is TRBJ1-1, the V gene TRBV6-5; 7 nucleotides match TRBD1. This CDR3 has 15 residues. The germline V gene has CDR1 MNHEY and CDR2 SVGAGI. V lost 6 bases to trimming and J lost 1 base; unmatched junction nucleotides: 8. In DNA form, the CDR3 reads TGTGCCAGCAGACCTCCGGACAGGACGAACACTGAAGCTTTCTTT. Translation: CASRPPDRTNTEAFF.

The chain recombines TRBV4-1 with TRBJ1-2, with D possibly being TRBD1 (5 bases). This CDR3 contains 16 residues. Trimming stripped 0 bases from V and 4 bases from J, with 15 bases between. Germline V gives CDR1 MGHRA, CDR2 YSYEKL. As DNA, the CDR3 is TGCGCCAGCAGCCAAGATCTTCGGGGGAGGGGCTATGGCTACACCTTC. Translated: CASSQDLRGRGYGYTF.

CDR3 in DNA: TGTGCCAGCAGCTTACCGAGGACAGGGAGTGGAAACACCATATATTTT. It encodes CASSLPRTGSGNTIYF. The chain employs TRBV7-8 and TRBJ1-3; 8 nucleotides match TRBD1. CDR1 and CDR2 from the germline V gene are SGHVS and FQNEAQ. The CDR3 is made up of 16 amino acids. V was pared by 2 bases and J by 3 bases, with 6 bases of the junction left unmatched.

The chain is built from TRBV4-3 and TRBJ1-3; no definite D call. Germline-derived CDR1 and CDR2 are LGHNA and YSLEER. The CDR3 totals 16 residues. Trimming cost V 1 base and J 0 bases, with 10 bases left between them. CDR3 coding DNA: TGCGCCAGCAGCCAAGGCGCCGCCTTCTCTGGAAACACCATATATTTT. It translates to CASSQGAAFSGNTIYF.

The chain employs TRBV5-1 and TRBJ1-6; TRBD1 matches 8 bases. V dropped 6 bases and J dropped 7; count of bases not matched to a gene: 9. The CDR3 contains 15 residues. Germline V lookup: CDR1 SGHRS, CDR2 YFSETQ. The CDR3 region has the DNA TGCGCCAGCACCCCCGGGCAGGGGGCCAATTCACCCCTCCACTTT. This gives the protein CASTPGQGANSPLHF. The variable domain in full, completed from reference TRBV5-1 and TRBJ1-6, reads KAGVTQTPRYLIKTRGQQVTLSCSPISGHRSVSWYQQTPGQGLQFLFEYFSETQRNKGNFPGRFSGRQFSNSRSEMNVSTLELGDSALYLCASTPGQGANSPLHFGNGTRLTVT.

V usage is TRBV21-1 and J usage is TRBJ1-5. TRBV21-1 is marked as a pseudogene. CDR3 length equals 17 residues. The CDR3 region has the DNA TGTGCCAGCAGCAAAGAGGTTGGTGGAGATAGCAATCAGCCCCAGCATTTT. This sequence encodes CASSKEVGGDSNQPQHF.

The chain employs TRBV7-9 and TRBJ1-2; tentative D call: TRBD1 (6 bases). Deletions cut 5 bases from V and 4 bases from J, with 14 bases between. CDR1 is SEHNR, CDR2 FQNEAQ, per germline (reference sequence). There are 14 residues in the CDR3. The DNA of the CDR3 is TGTGCCAGCAGCCATATGGGGGGGGCCTATGGCTACACCTTC. Translated: CASSHMGGAYGYTF.

This sequence joins TRBV10-3 and TRBJ2-7; 10 nucleotides align to TRBD2. Germline CDR1 reads ENHRY; CDR2 reads SYGVKD. The CDR3 loop spans 15 amino acids. Trimming cost V 8 bases and J 3 bases; bases outside gene matches: 10. Written as DNA, the CDR3 is TGTGCCATCGCCCAGGCGGGACTAGCGCTCTACGAGCAGTACTTC. This encodes CAIAQAGLALYEQYF.

This clone occurred many times. The chain uses TRBV11-2 and TRBJ1-2; D not certain. CDR1 and CDR2 (germline): SGHAT, FQNNGV. The CDR3 is 16 residues long. Trimming shortened V by 1 base and J by 4 bases, and 16 bases separated the two germline ends. For the CDR3, the DNA is TGTGCCAGCAGCTTAGTCGGCGGAGGGAATGTCTATGGCTACACCTTC. This codes for CASSLVGGGNVYGYTF.

The chain links TRBV5-1 to TRBJ2-3, with 8 positions matching TRBD2. With V trimmed by 4 bases and J by 5 bases, 9 bases remained unmatched. Germline V lookup: CDR1 SGHRS, CDR2 YFSETQ. CDR3 length: 15 amino acids. CDR3 amino acids: CASSPTTGGRDTQYF. The CDR3 coding sequence is TGCGCCAGCAGCCCGACCACGGGGGGGCGAGATACGCAGTATTTT.

The genes are TRBV6-5 and TRBJ1-5; D gene unclear. CDR1 is MNHEY and CDR2 is SVGAGI in the germline V gene. The CDR3 covers 13 residues. V dropped 5 bases and J dropped 4 bases, with 9 bases sitting between them. CDR3 in amino acids: CASSTQRNQPQHF. The CDR3 DNA sequence: TGTGCCAGCAGTACCCAGAGGAATCAGCCCCAGCATTTT.

The CDR3 bases are TGTGCCAGCAGTATAGTACGGCAGGGAAATTCACCCCTCCACTTT. It translates to CASSIVRQGNSPLHF. The chain employs TRBV28 and TRBJ1-6, with D perhaps TRBD1 (5 bases). The germline V gene has CDR1 MDHEN and CDR2 SYDVKM. V was trimmed by 5 bases and J by 7 bases, leaving 15 bases between them. The CDR3 has 15 amino acids.

This clone was seen a few times. Within the sample, other DNA sequences also encode this same CDR3. This sequence joins TRBV5-4 and TRBJ1-5; D unresolved. The CDR3 length is 14 residues. Trimming removed 1 base from V and 1 base from J, with 6 bases in between. Germline V lookup: CDR1 SGHNT, CDR2 YYREEE (reference sequence). The CDR3 DNA is TGTGCCAGCAGCTTGAGAGGGAGCAATCAGCCCCAGCATTTT. Protein: CASSLRGSNQPQHF.

This clone occurred a few times. V is TRBV27 and J is TRBJ1-1; possible D gene TRBD1, 5 bases. The CDR3 is made up of 16 amino acids. Trimming left V 2 bases short and J 4 bases short, with 17 bases between. Germline V CDR1 and CDR2: MNHEY, SMNVEV (reference sequence). The CDR3 DNA reads TGTGCCAGCAGTTTAGGACGGGGACTTGGTGGCACTGAAGCTTTCTTT. Translated, it gives CASSLGRGLGGTEAFF.

The chain is built from TRBV9 and TRBJ2-2; 10 nucleotides align to TRBD1. V gave up 0 bases and J gave up 5 bases; unmatched junction bases: 7. In germline, CDR1 is SGDLS, CDR2 YYNGEE. The CDR3 is 17 residues long. The CDR3 nucleotides are TGTGCCAGCAGCGTAGTCGGGGACAGGGGAAAAACCGGGGAGCTGTTTTTT. It is translated as CASSVVGDRGKTGELFF.

The J gene is TRBJ2-5, the V gene TRBV4-2; 7 bases are shared with TRBD1. The CDR3 has 17 residues. Germline V gene sequence: CDR1 LGHNA, CDR2 YNFKEQ. With V trimmed by 0 bases and J by 2 bases, 9 bases remained unmatched. The CDR3 loop is CASSQDEKGTVQETQYF. The CDR3 coding sequence is TGTGCCAGCAGCCAAGACGAAAAAGGGACAGTACAAGAGACCCAGTACTTC.

This chain uses TRBV7-6 with TRBJ2-7; D is possibly TRBD1 (5 bases). Germline values: CDR1 SGHVS, CDR2 FNYEAQ. This CDR3 is built from 15 residues. V was clipped by 2 bases and J by 2 bases, with 13 bases between them. The CDR3 is CASSLWAGSAYEQYF. CDR3 nucleotides: TGTGCCAGCAGCTTATGGGCAGGGTCCGCCTACGAGCAGTACTTC.

The rearrangement joins TRBV4-2 to TRBJ2-5; 9 nucleotides line up with TRBD2. The germline CDR1 and CDR2 sequences are LGHNA and YNFKEQ. The V gene end was trimmed by 1 base and the J gene end by 4 bases; junction bases not matched to a gene: 10. This CDR3 is 17 amino acids long. The CDR3 sequence is CASSQGAGGPPSETQYF. Here the CDR3 DNA reads TGTGCCAGCAGCCAAGGGGCGGGGGGGCCTCCGTCAGAGACCCAGTACTTC.

The CDR3 loop is CASSQTSGYGYTF. DNA of the CDR3: TGTGCCAGCAGCCAGACATCAGGGTATGGCTACACCTTC. The rearrangement links TRBV5-6 to TRBJ1-2; TRBD1 might be the D (5 bases). This CDR3 spans 13 amino acids. The V end was cut by 4 bases, the J end by 5 bases, with 12 bases between. The V gene's germline CDR1 is SGHDT and CDR2 YYEEEE.

The rearrangement links TRBV28 to TRBJ1-2; D not resolved. The CDR3 consists of 14 residues. Trimming cost V 5 bases and J 1 base, with 11 bases left between them. Germline values: CDR1 MDHEN, CDR2 SYDVKM. The CDR3 DNA follows: TGTGCCAGCAGTGCGCTCGTATTTAACTATGGCTACACCTTC. The encoded protein is CASSALVFNYGYTF.

The V call is TRBV28, the J call TRBJ1-5, with a weak D call TRBD1 (6 bases). CDR3 length: 17 amino acids. Trimming cost V 3 bases and J 0 bases, with 15 bases left between them. Looked up from germline, CDR1 is MDHEN and CDR2 is SYDVKM. This chain's CDR3 is CASSFGQGRGSNQPQHF. In DNA, the CDR3 is TGTGCCAGCAGTTTCGGGCAGGGGAGAGGTAGCAATCAGCCCCAGCATTTT.

This chain links TRBV20-1 with TRBJ1-2; tentative D call: TRBD1 (5 bases). Germline CDR1 is DFQATT and CDR2 is SNEGSKA (reference sequence). The V and J ends lost 3 bases and 10 bases respectively, with 21 bases between them. The CDR3 consists of 14 residues. This CDR3 reads CSASGSGGILSYTF. The CDR3 DNA is TGCAGTGCTAGTGGGTCCGGGGGGATCCTCTCCTACACCTTC.

The chain carries TRBV5-1 and TRBJ2-1; 9 bases agree with TRBD2. Germline CDR1 and CDR2: SGHRS and YFSETQ. The CDR3 sequence is 15 residues long. With V trimmed by 1 base and J by 9 bases, 8 bases remained unmatched. CDR3 region: CASSLQRGVLGEQFF. The DNA of the CDR3 is TGCGCCAGCAGCTTGCAGCGGGGGGTGCTCGGTGAGCAGTTCTTC.

This clone was seen a few times. DNA for the CDR3: TGCGCCAGCAGCATCACAGTAAGGAACACCGGGGAGCTGTTTTTT. Amino acids: CASSITVRNTGELFF. The rearrangement links TRBV5-1 to TRBJ2-2; no clear D gene. V was pared by 4 bases and J by 1 base, with 11 bases between. The length of the CDR3 is 15 residues. The germline V gene has CDR1 SGHRS and CDR2 YFSETQ.

The genes are TRBV2 and TRBJ1-1; TRBD1 might be the D (6 bases). The ends were cut back, 2 bases at V and 5 bases at J, with 18 bases in the middle. Germline V gives CDR1 SNHLY, CDR2 FYNNEI. CDR3 length equals 16 residues. The CDR3 protein is CASSEWKTGFWTEAFF. As DNA, the CDR3 is TGTGCCAGCAGTGAATGGAAGACAGGATTTTGGACTGAAGCTTTCTTT.

A few counts support this clone. The sample holds other DNA sequences that translate to the same CDR3. The rearrangement uses TRBV27 and TRBJ1-5; D might be TRBD1 (5 bases). The CDR3 is 13 amino acids. Germline V lookup: CDR1 MNHEY, CDR2 SMNVEV (reference sequence). The V end was cut by 2 bases, the J end by 4 bases, with 6 bases between. The CDR3 here is CASSLQGNQPQHF. Here the CDR3 DNA reads TGTGCCAGCAGTTTACAGGGAAATCAGCCCCAGCATTTT.

This chain uses TRBV30 with TRBJ1-3, with D maybe TRBD1 (5 bases). The CDR3 spans 15 residues. Germline V CDR1 and CDR2: GTSNPN, SVGIG (reference sequence). Trimming left V 1 base short and J 1 base short, with 11 bases between. The CDR3 DNA reads TGTGCCTGGAGTGAGGACATTGGGTCTGGAAACACCATATATTTT. Its protein product is CAWSEDIGSGNTIYF. The full variable domain, completed using reference TRBV30 and TRBJ1-3, is SQTIHQWPATLVQPVGSPLSLECTVEGTSNPNLYWYRQAAGRGLQLLFYSVGIGQISSEVPQNLSASRPQDRQFILSSKKLLLSDSGFYLCAWSEDIGSGNTIYFGEGSWLTVV.

The chain joins TRBV6-1 to TRBJ1-5, with 7 bases that match TRBD1. After removal of 4 bases from V and 3 bases from J, the junction contained 9 bases not matched to a gene. CDR1 is MNHNS and CDR2 is SASEGT in the germline V gene. The CDR3 runs to 16 residues. CDR3 DNA sequence: TGTGCCAGCAGTGGCACCGGGACAGAAGACAATCAGCCCCAGCATTTT. Its translation is CASSGTGTEDNQPQHF.